This TCR beta chain was sequenced in a study of blood T cell repertoires in COVID-19. At the level of the study: Samples came from the United States, Italy and Spain, spanning acute and convalescent COVID-19. PBMCs, B-cell-depleted T cells, or T cells provided the cDNA or gDNA that made up the material.

In germline, CDR1 is SGHAT, CDR2 FQNNGV. This CDR3 contains 16 residues. Deletions cut 1 base from V and 8 bases from J, with 18 bases between. Study processing details: Nucleated cell number was recorded as an estimate derived from reference gene primer amplification. Data came from immunoSEQ multiplex PCR; TCRdb stores just in-frame clones and leaves some out. The V and J calls and the clone size are those of that table, but D and trimming were determined from the DNA. Of about 140,000 clones listed, 85% are singletons. The TCR was taken from a man in his forties or fifties with acute or convalescent COVID-19. This chain joins TRBV11-2 and TRBJ1-5; D not resolved. Specimen: peripheral blood. This CDR3 reads CASSLGDRRSGEPQHF. The DNA of the CDR3 is TGTGCCAGCAGCTTAGGGGATCGACGGTCCGGGGAGCCCCAGCATTTT.